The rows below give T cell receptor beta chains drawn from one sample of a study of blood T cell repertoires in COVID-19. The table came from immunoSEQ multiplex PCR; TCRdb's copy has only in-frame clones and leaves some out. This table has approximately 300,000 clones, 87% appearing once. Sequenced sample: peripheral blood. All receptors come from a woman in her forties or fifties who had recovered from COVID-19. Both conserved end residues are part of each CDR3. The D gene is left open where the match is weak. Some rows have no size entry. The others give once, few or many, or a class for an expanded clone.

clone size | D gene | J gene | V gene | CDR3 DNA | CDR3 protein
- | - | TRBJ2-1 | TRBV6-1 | TGTGCCAGCAGTGAGTTCCCTAGCTCCTACAATGAGCAGTTCTTC | CASSEFPSSYNEQFF
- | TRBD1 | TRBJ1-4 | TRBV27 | TGTGCCACAGGCCGGGACAGGGGAGAAAAACTGTTTTTT | CATGRDRGEKLFF
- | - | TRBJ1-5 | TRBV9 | TGTGCCAGCAGCGTTGGGGGGTCTCAGCCCCAGCATTTT | CASSVGGSQPQHF
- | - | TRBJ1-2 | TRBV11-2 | TGTGCCAGCAGCTTGGGTCTAGCTAACTATGGCTACACCTTC | CASSLGLANYGYTF
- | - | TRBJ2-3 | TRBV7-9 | TGTGCCAACCAAGACACCACAGATACGCAGTATTTT | CANQDTTDTQYF
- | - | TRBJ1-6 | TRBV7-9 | TGTGCCAGCAGCTTAGGGAGAGATTCACCCCTCCACTTT | CASSLGRDSPLHF
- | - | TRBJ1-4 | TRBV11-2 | TGTGCCAGCAGCGCGCAGGGGCTCAATGAAAAACTGTTTTTT | CASSAQGLNEKLFF
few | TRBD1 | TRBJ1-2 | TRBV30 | TGTGCCTGGACCCTACAGGGGGCGAGTAACTATGGCTACACCTTC | CAWTLQGASNYGYTF
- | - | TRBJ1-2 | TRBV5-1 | TGCGCCAGCAGCTTGGTCCAGGGGAAAGGGTATGGCTACACCTTC | CASSLVQGKGYGYTF
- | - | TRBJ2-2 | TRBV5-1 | TGCGCCAGCAGCTTTGGCTCCACCGGGGAGCTGTTTTTT | CASSFGSTGELFF
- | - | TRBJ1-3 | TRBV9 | TGTGCCAGCAGCGCCGACAGTAACTCTGGAAACACCATATATTTT | CASSADSNSGNTIYF
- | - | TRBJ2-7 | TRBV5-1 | TGCGCCAGCAGCTTGGGGCAGGGCCTGACTGAGCAGTACTTC | CASSLGQGLTEQYF
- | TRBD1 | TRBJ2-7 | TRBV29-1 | TGCAGCGTTGTTGACAGGGACGAGCAGTACTTC | CSVVDRDEQYF
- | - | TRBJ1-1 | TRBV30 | TGTGCCTGGACCCACCCCCGGGGGGCAGGGAGCACTGAAGCTTTCTTT | CAWTHPRGAGSTEAFF
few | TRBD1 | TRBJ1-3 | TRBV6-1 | TGTGCCAGCAGTGCCGGACAGGGGGCTTTTGGAAACACCATATATTTT | CASSAGQGAFGNTIYF
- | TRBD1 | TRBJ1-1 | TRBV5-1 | TGCGCCAGCTCCCGGACAGGGCCTAACACTGAAGCTTTCTTT | CASSRTGPNTEAFF
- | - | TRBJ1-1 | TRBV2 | TGTGCCAGCAGTGAAGCGCTCGGGTACACTGAAGCTTTCTTT | CASSEALGYTEAFF
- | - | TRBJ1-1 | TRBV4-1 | TGCGCCAGCAGCCAAGAATCACTAGGGGGTGGAGAAGCTTTCTTT | CASSQESLGGGEAFF
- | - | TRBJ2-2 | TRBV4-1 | TGCGCCAGCAGCCCCCCGGCTGGACTGAACACCGGGGAGCTGTTTTTT | CASSPPAGLNTGELFF
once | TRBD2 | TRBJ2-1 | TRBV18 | TGTGCCAGCTCACCAGGACTAGCGGGAGATTTCGGAGAATCCTACAATGAGCAGTTCTTC | CASSPGLAGDFGESYNEQFF
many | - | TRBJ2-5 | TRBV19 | TGTGCCAGTAGTAAGGGTGGAAGGGGGATAGAGACCCAGTACTTC | CASSKGGRGIETQYF
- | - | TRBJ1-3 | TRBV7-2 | TGTGCCAGCAGCCCCCTGTTTGGCCCCTCGGGAAACACCATATATTTT | CASSPLFGPSGNTIYF
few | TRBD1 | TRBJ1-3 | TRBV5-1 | TGCGCCAGCAGTTCGACAAGAGGACAGGCTGGAAACACCATATATTTT | CASSSTRGQAGNTIYF
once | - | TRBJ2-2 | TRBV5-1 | TGCGCCAGCAGCTCGTCCGAGGTGGACATACAGGGAACCGGGGAGCTGTTTTTT | CASSSSEVDIQGTGELFF
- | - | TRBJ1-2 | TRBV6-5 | TGTGCCAGCAGCCTATTCTTGGGAGGTCATGGCTACACCTTC | CASSLFLGGHGYTF
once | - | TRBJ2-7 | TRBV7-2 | TGTGCCAGCAGCGGCGGGGAATCCTACGAGCAGTACTTC | CASSGGESYEQYF
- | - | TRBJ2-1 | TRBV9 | TGTGCCAGCAGATCTGAACAGTACAATGAGCAGTTCTTC | CASRSEQYNEQFF
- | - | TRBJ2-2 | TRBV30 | TGTGCCTGGGGGACGGGGACCGGGGAGCTGTTTTTT | CAWGTGTGELFF
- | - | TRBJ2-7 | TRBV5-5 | TGTGCCAGCAGCCCTACTAGGCACGAGCAGTACTTC | CASSPTRHEQYF
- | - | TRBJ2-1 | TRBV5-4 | TGTGCCAGCAGCCCCCCCTCAAAGAGTTACAATGAGCAGTTCTTC | CASSPPSKSYNEQFF
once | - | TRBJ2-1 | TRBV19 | TGTGCCAGTAGTATTAGATTGAGCTCCTACAATGAGCAGTTCTTC | CASSIRLSSYNEQFF
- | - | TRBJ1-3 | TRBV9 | TGTGCCAGCAGCGTAGGCGGAGTAAACACCATATATTTT | CASSVGGVNTIYF
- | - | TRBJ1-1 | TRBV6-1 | TGTGCCAGCAGTGAAGCTGGGAGGGGCGTACCTGAAGCTTTCTTT | CASSEAGRGVPEAFF
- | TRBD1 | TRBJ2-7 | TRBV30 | TGTGCCTGGAACCCGCCGCCGGGACAGAACTACGAGCAGTACTTC | CAWNPPPGQNYEQYF
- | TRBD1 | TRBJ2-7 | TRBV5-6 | TGTGCCAGCAGCCCGCAGACAGGGGGGAACGAGCAGTACTTC | CASSPQTGGNEQYF
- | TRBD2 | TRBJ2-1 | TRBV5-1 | TGCGCCAGCAGCGATAGCGGGGGGGCAGGTGAGCAGTTCTTC | CASSDSGGAGEQFF
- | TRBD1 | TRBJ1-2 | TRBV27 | TGTGCCAGCAAACTTCAGGGGGCGTGGGCTAACTATGGCTACACCTTC | CASKLQGAWANYGYTF
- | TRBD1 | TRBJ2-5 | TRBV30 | TGTGCCTGGAGCATAGGGACAGGGAAACAAGAGACCCAGTACTTC | CAWSIGTGKQETQYF
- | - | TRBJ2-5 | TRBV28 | TGTGCCAGCAGCTCAAGTAGGGGCCAAGACCTTCAAGAGACCCAGTACTTC | CASSSSRGQDLQETQYF
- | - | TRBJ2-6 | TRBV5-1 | TGCGCCAGCAGCCCGGGCCTAGCGTCTGGGGCCAACGTCCTGACTTTC | CASSPGLASGANVLTF
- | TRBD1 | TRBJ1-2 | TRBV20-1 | TGCAGTGCTAGTATACCCCAGGGGGACTATGGCTACACCTTC | CSASIPQGDYGYTF
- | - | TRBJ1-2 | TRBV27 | TGTGCCAGCAGTTTCGGGGGGGATCACTATGGCTACACCTTC | CASSFGGDHYGYTF
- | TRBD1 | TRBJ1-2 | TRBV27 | TGTGCCAGCAGTCCGACAGGGAACTATGGCTACACCTTC | CASSPTGNYGYTF